This note documents a single T cell receptor beta chain sequence. In the source study's methods: Estimation of nucleated cell counts was performed using reference gene primer amplification. The data were produced by immunoSEQ multiplex PCR, yet TCRdb's version contains in-frame clones alone and is incomplete. V, J and clone size are taken as reported in that table, and D and trimming were inferred from the DNA itself. The sample includes around 94,000 clones, 80% seen only once; the top ten take 15% to 20%. Germline trimming cut 4 bases from V and 15 bases from J; bases unmatched to any gene: 6. The germline V gene has CDR1 SGHRS and CDR2 YFSETQ. The CDR3 covers 11 residues. This sample is part of a study of blood T cell repertoires in COVID-19. Study summary: Sites across the United States, Italy and Spain contributed samples from acute and convalescent COVID-19. Sample material is recorded as cDNA or gDNA derived from T cells, B-cell-depleted T cells, or PBMCs.

The genes are TRBV5-1 and TRBJ2-1, with 8 bases fitting TRBD1. The specimen sequenced was peripheral blood. The source of this sequence is a human donor in a cohort sampled during active COVID-19. DNA of the CDR3: TGCGCCAGCAGCGCGGACAGGGTAACGTTCTTC. Translated: CASSADRVTFF.